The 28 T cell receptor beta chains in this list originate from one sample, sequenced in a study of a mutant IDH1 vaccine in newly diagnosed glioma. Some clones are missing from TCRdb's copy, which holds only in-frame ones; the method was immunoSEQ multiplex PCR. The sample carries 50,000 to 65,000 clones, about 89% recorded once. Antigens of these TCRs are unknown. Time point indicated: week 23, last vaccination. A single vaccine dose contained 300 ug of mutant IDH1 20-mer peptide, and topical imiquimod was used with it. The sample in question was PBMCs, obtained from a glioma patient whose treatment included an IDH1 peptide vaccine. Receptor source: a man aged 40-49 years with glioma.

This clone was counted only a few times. The CDR3 nucleotides are TGTGCCAGCATACCCCCGGGCGGGAGGGCCTACAATGAGCAGTTCTTC. Residues: CASIPPGGRAYNEQFF. V and J are TRBV27 and TRBJ2-1, with 9 bases that match TRBD2. This CDR3 has 16 amino acids. V lost 7 bases and J lost 2; bases outside the gene matches: 9. Per germline, CDR1 MNHEY and CDR2 SMNVEV (reference sequence).

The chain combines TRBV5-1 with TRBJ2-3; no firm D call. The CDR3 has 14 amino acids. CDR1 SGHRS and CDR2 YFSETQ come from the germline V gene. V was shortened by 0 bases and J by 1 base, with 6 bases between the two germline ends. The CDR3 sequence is CASSLGAGTDTQYF. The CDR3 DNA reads TGCGCCAGCAGCTTGGGGGCAGGCACAGATACGCAGTATTTT.

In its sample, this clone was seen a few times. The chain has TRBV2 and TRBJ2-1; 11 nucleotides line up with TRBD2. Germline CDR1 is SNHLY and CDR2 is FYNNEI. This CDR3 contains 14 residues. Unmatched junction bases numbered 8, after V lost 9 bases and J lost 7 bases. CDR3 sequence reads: CASYPGTSGNEQFF. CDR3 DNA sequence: TGTGCCAGTTATCCCGGGACTAGCGGTAATGAGCAGTTCTTC.

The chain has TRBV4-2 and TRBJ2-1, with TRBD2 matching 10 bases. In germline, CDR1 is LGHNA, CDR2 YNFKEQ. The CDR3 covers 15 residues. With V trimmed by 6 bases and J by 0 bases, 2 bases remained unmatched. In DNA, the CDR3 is TGTGCCAGCAGACCTAGCGGGAGCTCCTACAATGAGCAGTTCTTC. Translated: CASRPSGSSYNEQFF.

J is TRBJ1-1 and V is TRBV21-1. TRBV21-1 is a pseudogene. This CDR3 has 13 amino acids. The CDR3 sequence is CASSKRRGPEAFF. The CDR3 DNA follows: TGTGCCAGCAGCAAAAGGCGGGGCCCGGAAGCTTTCTTT.

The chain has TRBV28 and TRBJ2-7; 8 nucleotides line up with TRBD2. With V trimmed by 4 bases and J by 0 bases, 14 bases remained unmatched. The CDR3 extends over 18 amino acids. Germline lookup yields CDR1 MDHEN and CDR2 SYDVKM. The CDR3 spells CASSWRGAGVYSSYEQYF. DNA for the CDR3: TGTGCCAGCAGTTGGCGGGGGGCGGGAGTGTATAGCTCCTACGAGCAGTACTTC.

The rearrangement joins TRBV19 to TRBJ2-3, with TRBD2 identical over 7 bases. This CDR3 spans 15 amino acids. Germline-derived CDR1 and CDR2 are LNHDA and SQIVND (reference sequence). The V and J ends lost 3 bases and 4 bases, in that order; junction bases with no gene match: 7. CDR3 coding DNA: TGTGCCAGTAGTATCGGGGGAGGGTGGGCAGATACGCAGTATTTT. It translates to CASSIGGGWADTQYF. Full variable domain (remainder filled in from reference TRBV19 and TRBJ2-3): DGGITQSPKYLFRKEGQNVTLSCEQNLNHDAMYWYRQDPGQGLRLIYYSQIVNDFQKGDIAEGYSVSREKKESFPLTVTSAQKNPTAFYLCASSIGGGWADTQYFGPGTRLTVL.

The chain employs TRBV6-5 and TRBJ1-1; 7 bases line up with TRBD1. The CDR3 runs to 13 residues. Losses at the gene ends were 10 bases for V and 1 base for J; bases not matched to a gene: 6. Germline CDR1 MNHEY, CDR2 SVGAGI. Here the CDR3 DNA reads TGTGCCACTTCGGGACAGCGGAACACTGAAGCTTTCTTT. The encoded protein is CATSGQRNTEAFF.

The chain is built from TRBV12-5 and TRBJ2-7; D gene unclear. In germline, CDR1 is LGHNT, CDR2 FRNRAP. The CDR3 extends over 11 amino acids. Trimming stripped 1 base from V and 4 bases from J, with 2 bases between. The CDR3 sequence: CASGLEYEQYF. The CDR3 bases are TGTGCTAGTGGTTTGGAATACGAGCAGTACTTC.

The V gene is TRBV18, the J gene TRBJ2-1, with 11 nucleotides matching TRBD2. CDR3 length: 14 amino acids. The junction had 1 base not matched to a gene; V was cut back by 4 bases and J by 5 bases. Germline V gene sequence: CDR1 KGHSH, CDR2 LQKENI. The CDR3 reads CASSRGLADNEQFF. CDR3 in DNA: TGTGCCAGCTCACGGGGACTAGCGGACAATGAGCAGTTCTTC.

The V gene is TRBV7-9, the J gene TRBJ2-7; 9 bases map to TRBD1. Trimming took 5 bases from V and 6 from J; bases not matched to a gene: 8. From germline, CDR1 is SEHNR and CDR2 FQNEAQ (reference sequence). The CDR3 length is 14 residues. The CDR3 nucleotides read TGTGCCAGCAGCGCCTCCGGGACAGGGTTCGAGCAGTACTTC. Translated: CASSASGTGFEQYF. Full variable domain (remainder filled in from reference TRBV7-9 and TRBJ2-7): DTGVSQNPRHKITKRGQNVTFRCDPISEHNRLYWYRQTLGQGPEFLTYFQNEAQLEKSRLLSDRFSAERPKGSFSTLEIQRTEQGDSAMYLCASSASGTGFEQYFGPGTRLTVT.

CDR3 sequence: CASSPRGSEAFF. The CDR3 DNA reads TGTGCCAGCAGCCCAAGGGGGTCTGAAGCTTTCTTT. This chain links TRBV27 with TRBJ1-1, with TRBD1 as a possible D gene (6 bases). From germline, CDR1 is MNHEY and CDR2 SMNVEV (reference sequence). V was shortened by 6 bases and J by 6 bases, with 11 bases between the two germline ends. The CDR3 sequence is 12 residues long.

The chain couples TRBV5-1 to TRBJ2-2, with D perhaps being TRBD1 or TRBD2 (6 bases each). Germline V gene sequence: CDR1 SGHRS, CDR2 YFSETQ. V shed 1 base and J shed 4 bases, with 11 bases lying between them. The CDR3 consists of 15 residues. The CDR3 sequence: CASSLQGGLTGELFF. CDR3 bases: TGCGCCAGCAGCTTGCAAGGGGGACTCACCGGGGAGCTGTTTTTT.

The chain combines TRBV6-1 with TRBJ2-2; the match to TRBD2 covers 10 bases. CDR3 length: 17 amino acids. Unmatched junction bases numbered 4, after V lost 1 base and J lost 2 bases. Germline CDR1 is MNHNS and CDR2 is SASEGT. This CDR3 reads CASSEGAGGGNTGELFF. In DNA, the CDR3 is TGTGCCAGCAGTGAAGGAGCGGGAGGGGGTAACACCGGGGAGCTGTTTTTT.

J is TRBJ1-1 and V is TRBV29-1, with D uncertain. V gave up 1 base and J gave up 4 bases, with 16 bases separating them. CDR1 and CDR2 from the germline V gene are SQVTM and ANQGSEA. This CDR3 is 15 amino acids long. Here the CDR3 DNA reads TGCAGCGTTGAAGTTTGGAGCGACCTGGGCACTGAAGCTTTCTTT. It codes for CSVEVWSDLGTEAFF.

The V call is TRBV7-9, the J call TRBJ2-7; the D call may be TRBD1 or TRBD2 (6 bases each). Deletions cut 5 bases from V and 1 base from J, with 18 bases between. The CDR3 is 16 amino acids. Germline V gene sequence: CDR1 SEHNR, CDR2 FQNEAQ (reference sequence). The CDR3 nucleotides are TGTGCCAGCAGCCATAGTCTCGGGGGCGCATCCTACGAGCAGTACTTC. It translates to CASSHSLGGASYEQYF.

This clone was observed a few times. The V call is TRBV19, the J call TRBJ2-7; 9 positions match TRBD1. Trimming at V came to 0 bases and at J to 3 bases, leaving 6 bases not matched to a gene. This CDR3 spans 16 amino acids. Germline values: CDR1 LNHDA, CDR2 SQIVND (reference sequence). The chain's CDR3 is CASSIDPGQGFYEQYF. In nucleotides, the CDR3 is TGTGCCAGTAGTATAGATCCGGGACAGGGATTCTACGAGCAGTACTTC.

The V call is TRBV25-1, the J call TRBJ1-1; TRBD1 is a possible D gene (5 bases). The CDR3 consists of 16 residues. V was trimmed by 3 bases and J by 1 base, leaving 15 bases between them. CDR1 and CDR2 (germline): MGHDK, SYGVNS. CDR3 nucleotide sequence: TGTGCCAGCAGTGATGATTGGGGGGACTGGAACACTGAAGCTTTCTTT. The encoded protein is CASSDDWGDWNTEAFF.

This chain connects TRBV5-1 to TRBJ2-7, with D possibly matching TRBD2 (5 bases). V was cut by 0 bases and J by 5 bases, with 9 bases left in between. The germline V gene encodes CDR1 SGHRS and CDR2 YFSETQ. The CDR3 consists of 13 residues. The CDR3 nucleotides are TGCGCCAGCAGCTTGGCTGGGGAGCACGAGCAGTACTTC. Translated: CASSLAGEHEQYF. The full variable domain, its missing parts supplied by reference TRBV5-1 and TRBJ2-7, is KAGVTQTPRYLIKTRGQQVTLSCSPISGHRSVSWYQQTPGQGLQFLFEYFSETQRNKGNFPGRFSGRQFSNSRSEMNVSTLELGDSALYLCASSLAGEHEQYFGPGTRLTVT.

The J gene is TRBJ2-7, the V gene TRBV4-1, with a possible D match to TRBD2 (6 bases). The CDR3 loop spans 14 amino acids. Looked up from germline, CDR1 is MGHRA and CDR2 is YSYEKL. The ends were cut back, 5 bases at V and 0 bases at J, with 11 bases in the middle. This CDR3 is CASSTTGGSYEQYF. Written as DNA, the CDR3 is TGCGCCAGCAGCACAACCGGGGGCTCCTACGAGCAGTACTTC.

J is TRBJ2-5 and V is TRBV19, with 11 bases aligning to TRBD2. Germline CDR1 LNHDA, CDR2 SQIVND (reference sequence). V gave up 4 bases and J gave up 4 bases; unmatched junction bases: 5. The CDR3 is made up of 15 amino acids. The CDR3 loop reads CASSTLAGGGETQYF. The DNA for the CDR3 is TGTGCCAGTAGTACCCTAGCGGGAGGTGGAGAGACCCAGTACTTC.

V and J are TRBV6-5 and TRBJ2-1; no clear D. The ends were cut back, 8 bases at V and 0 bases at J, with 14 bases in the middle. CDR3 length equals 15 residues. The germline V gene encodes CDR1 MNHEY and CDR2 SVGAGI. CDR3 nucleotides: TGTGCCAGCTCTGACCGGATCAGCTCCTACAATGAGCAGTTCTTC. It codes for CASSDRISSYNEQFF.

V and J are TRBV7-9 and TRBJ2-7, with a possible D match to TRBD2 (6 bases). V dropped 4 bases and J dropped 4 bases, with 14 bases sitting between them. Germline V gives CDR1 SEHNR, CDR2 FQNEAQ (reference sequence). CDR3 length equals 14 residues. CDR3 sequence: CASSSTGTRYEQYF. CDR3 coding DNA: TGTGCCAGCAGCTCTACCGGGACTCGTTACGAGCAGTACTTC.

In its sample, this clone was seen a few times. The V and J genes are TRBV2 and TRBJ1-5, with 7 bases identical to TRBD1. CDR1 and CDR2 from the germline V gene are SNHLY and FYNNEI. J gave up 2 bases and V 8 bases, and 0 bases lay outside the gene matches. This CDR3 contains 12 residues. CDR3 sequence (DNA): TGTGCCAGCGGGACAGGCAATCAGCCCCAGCATTTT. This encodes CASGTGNQPQHF.

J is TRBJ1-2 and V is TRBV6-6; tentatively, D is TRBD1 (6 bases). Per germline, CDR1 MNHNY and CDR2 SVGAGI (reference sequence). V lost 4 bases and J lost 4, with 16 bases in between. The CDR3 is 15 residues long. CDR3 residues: CASSSEGGSVYGYTF. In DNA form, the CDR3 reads TGTGCCAGCAGTTCGGAGGGGGGGTCGGTCTATGGCTACACCTTC.

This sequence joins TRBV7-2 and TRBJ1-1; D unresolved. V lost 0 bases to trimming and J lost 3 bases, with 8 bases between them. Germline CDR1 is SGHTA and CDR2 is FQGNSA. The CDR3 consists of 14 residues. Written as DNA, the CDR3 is TGTGCCAGCAGCTTAGCGGAAGGGTACACTGAAGCTTTCTTT. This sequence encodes CASSLAEGYTEAFF.

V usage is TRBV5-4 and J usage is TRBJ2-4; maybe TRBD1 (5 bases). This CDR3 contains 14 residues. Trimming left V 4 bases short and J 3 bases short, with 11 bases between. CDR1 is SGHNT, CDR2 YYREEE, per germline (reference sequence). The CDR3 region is CASSPAGNKNIQYF. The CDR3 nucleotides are TGTGCCAGCAGCCCCGCAGGGAACAAAAACATTCAGTACTTC.

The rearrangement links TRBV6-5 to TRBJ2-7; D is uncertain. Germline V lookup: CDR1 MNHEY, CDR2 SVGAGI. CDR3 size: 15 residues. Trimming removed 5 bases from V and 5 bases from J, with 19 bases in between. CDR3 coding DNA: TGTGCCAGCAGTATCCGGCCGCGTCCTCGGAACGAGCAGTACTTC. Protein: CASSIRPRPRNEQYF.